Following are 9 T cell receptor beta chains from one sample sequenced in a study of blood T cell repertoires in COVID-19. TCRdb's table, derived via immunoSEQ multiplex PCR, lists solely in-frame clones and lacks some. The sample consists of approximately 200,000 clones, around 80% of them appearing once. Sequencing input: peripheral blood. These receptors were obtained from an elderly woman with COVID-19, enrolled during active disease.

This sequence joins TRBV28 and TRBJ1-2; D is perhaps TRBD1 (6 bases). Per the germline V gene, CDR1 is MDHEN and CDR2 is SYDVKM. The CDR3 length is 14 residues. V lost 5 bases and J 7 bases, leaving 17 bases between the germline ends. The CDR3: CASSAPGHSGGYTF. As DNA, the CDR3 is TGTGCCAGCAGTGCCCCGGGACACTCGGGTGGCTACACCTTC.

This sequence joins TRBV6-6 and TRBJ2-3; 8 positions match TRBD2. This CDR3 has 15 residues. J lost 2 bases, V lost 4 bases, and 5 bases had no gene match. Germline CDR1 and CDR2: MNHNY and SVGAGI (reference sequence). CDR3 loop: CASSSPGGATDTQYF. The CDR3 DNA reads TGTGCCAGCAGTTCCCCCGGGGGGGCCACAGATACGCAGTATTTT.

The chain employs TRBV9 and TRBJ2-6; TRBD2 agrees at 11 bases. Germline CDR1 and CDR2: SGDLS and YYNGEE. V lost 2 bases, J lost 0 bases, and 4 bases stayed unmatched. The CDR3 spans 18 residues. The CDR3 DNA is TGTGCCAGCAGCGTTAGCGGGACTAGCGGCTCTGGGGCCAACGTCCTGACTTTC. It translates to CASSVSGTSGSGANVLTF. The full variable domain, with the rest looked up from reference TRBV9 and TRBJ2-6, is DSGVTQTPKHLITATGQRVTLRCSPRSGDLSVYWYQQSLDQGLQFLIQYYNGEERAKGNILERFSAQQFPDLHSELNLSSLELGDSALYFCASSVSGTSGSGANVLTFGAGSRLTVL.

The chain employs TRBV6-2 or TRBV6-3 and TRBJ1-1, with a tentative D call TRBD1 (5 bases). The length of the CDR3 is 15 residues. With 2 bases removed from V and 1 base from J, the gap between germline ends came to 11 bases. The germline V gene encodes CDR1 MNHEY and CDR2 SVGEGT. The CDR3 coding sequence is TGTGCCAGCAGTTACCCTCGGGGGGGGAACACTGAAGCTTTCTTT. Amino acid sequence: CASSYPRGGNTEAFF.

The chain has TRBV7-2 and TRBJ2-2; 9 bases line up with TRBD1. The CDR3 is 15 amino acids. Germline CDR1 SGHTA, CDR2 FQGNSA. J lost 4 bases, V lost 5 bases, and 5 bases had no gene match. The CDR3 coding sequence is TGTGCCAGCAGCCTAGGGGACAGGGCCACCGGGGAGCTGTTTTTT. It specifies CASSLGDRATGELFF.

The chain is built from TRBV2 and TRBJ2-1; tentatively, D is TRBD1 (5 bases). This CDR3 has 16 residues. Germline V lookup: CDR1 SNHLY, CDR2 FYNNEI. V shed 4 bases and J shed 0 bases, with 13 bases lying between them. The CDR3 DNA is TGTGCCAGCAGTGTAGCCCAGCAGGGCTCCTACAATGAGCAGTTCTTC. Amino acid sequence: CASSVAQQGSYNEQFF.

As for this clone: This sample includes further DNA sequences coding for the same CDR3. The chain joins TRBV5-1 to TRBJ2-5, with 10 positions matching TRBD2. From germline, CDR1 is SGHRS and CDR2 YFSETQ. This CDR3 region has 16 residues. V shed 1 base, J shed 2 bases, and the junction held 5 bases outside the gene matches. The CDR3 DNA reads as TGCGCCAGCAGCTTGTCGGTAGCGGGGGGACAAGAGACCCAGTACTTC. Its protein is CASSLSVAGGQETQYF.

Points on this clone: At one of its ends the junction is not consistent with the germline gene, which may arise from a read error. Different DNA sequences within this sample yield the same CDR3. The rearrangement uses TRBV7-7 and TRBJ1-1; possible D gene TRBD1, 6 bases. Germline assignment: CDR1 SSHAT and CDR2 FNYEAQ (reference sequence). The CDR3 runs to 13 residues. The CDR3 DNA is TGTGCTAGCAGCCTGGACAGGAACACTGAAGCTTTCTTT. Translated: CASSLDRNTEAFF.

The chain recombines TRBV5-1 with TRBJ2-3; D is uncertain. Germline values: CDR1 SGHRS, CDR2 YFSETQ. V lost 1 base and J lost 2, with 5 bases in between. This CDR3 contains 13 residues. This chain's CDR3 is CASSLPVTDTQYF. Here the CDR3 DNA reads TGCGCCAGCAGCTTGCCGGTCACAGATACGCAGTATTTT.